This T cell receptor beta chain came from a study of control samples from healthy donors and cancer patients. Only in-frame clones appear in the TCRdb table, and some are missing; sequencing was by immunoSEQ multiplex PCR. The data show 100,000 or so clones, with roughly 78% seen just once and approximately 9.8% held by the top ten. The CDR3 consists of 19 residues. The germline V gene encodes CDR1 SEHNR and CDR2 FQNEAQ (reference sequence). The J segment lost 2 bases and the V segment lost 0 bases, leaving 6 bases of the junction unmatched. Sequenced: blood. This chain connects TRBV7-9 to TRBJ2-2; 13 bases are a match to TRBD2. This sequence was found in a woman aged 55 to 70 in good health. This CDR3 reads CASSLARTSGGTNTGELFF. CDR3 coding DNA: TGTGCCAGCAGCTTAGCAAGGACTAGCGGGGGCACCAACACCGGGGAGCTGTTTTTT.